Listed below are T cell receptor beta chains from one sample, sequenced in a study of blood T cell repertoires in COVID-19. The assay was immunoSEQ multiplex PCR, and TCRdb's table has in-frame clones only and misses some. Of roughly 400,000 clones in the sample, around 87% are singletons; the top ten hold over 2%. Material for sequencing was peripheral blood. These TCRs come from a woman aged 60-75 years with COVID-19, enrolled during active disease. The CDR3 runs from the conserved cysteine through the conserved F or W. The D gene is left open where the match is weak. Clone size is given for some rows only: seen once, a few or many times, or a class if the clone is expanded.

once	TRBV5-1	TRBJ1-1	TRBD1	CASSPRTGANTEAFF	TGCGCCAGCAGCCCACGGACAGGGGCGAACACTGAAGCTTTCTTT
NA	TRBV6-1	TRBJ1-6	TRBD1	CASSESRWITGGSPLHF	TGTGCCAGCAGTGAAAGTCGTTGGATAACAGGGGGCTCACCCCTCCACTTT
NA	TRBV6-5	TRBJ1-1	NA	CASSWAQNTEAFF	TGTGCCAGCAGTTGGGCCCAGAACACTGAAGCTTTCTTT
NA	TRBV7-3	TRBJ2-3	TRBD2	CASSPIPTSGGVTDTQYF	TGTGCCAGCAGCCCTATCCCGACTAGCGGGGGCGTCACAGATACGCAGTATTTT
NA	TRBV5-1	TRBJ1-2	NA	CASSLLVQGVVSGYTF	TGCGCCAGCAGCTTGTTGGTCCAAGGGGTTGTCTCCGGCTACACCTTC
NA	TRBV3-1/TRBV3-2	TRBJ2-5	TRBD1	CASSALGTGVGETQYF	TGTGCCAGCAGCGCCCTTGGGACAGGGGTAGGGGAGACCCAGTACTTC
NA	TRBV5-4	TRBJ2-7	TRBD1	CASSLALDRAVHEQYF	TGTGCCAGCAGCTTGGCCCTGGACAGGGCTGTCCACGAGCAGTACTTC
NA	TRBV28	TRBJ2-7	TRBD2	CASRQGGAYEQYF	TGTGCCAGCAGGCAGGGAGGGGCCTACGAGCAGTACTTC
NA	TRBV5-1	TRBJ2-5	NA	CASSWKGVGGETQYF	TGCGCCAGCAGCTGGAAAGGAGTAGGAGGAGAGACCCAGTACTTC
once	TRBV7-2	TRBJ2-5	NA	CASSRRSGWEETQYF	TGTGCCAGCAGCAGACGGTCAGGGTGGGAAGAGACCCAGTACTTC
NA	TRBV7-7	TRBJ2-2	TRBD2	CASSLLAGVNTGELFF	TGTGCCAGCAGCTTGCTAGCGGGGGTAAACACCGGGGAGCTGTTTTTT
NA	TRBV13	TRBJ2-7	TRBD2	CASSPRAREGSYEQYF	TGTGCCAGCAGCCCTAGAGCCCGGGAGGGCTCCTACGAGCAGTACTTC
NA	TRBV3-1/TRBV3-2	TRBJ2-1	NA	CASTWGGLDEQFF	TGTGCCAGCACCTGGGGGGGGCTCGATGAGCAGTTCTTC
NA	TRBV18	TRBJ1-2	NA	CASSSGGFGYTF	TGTGCCAGCTCTTCGGGGGGATTTGGCTACACCTTC
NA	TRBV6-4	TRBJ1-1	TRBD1	CASSVERQGSTEAFF	TGTGCCAGCAGTGTTGAACGACAGGGCAGCACTGAAGCTTTCTTT
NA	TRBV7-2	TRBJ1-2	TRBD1	CASSLGQGYGYTF	TGTGCCAGCAGCTTAGGACAGGGCTATGGCTACACCTTC
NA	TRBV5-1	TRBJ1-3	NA	CASSPGQQWGNTIYF	TGCGCCAGCAGCCCAGGACAGCAGTGGGGAAACACCATATATTTT
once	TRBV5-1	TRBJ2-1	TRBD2	CASSLAGTSGAYEQFF	TGCGCCAGCAGCTTGGCCGGGACTAGCGGGGCATATGAGCAGTTCTTC
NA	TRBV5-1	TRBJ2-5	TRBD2	CASSLGRGEETQYF	TGCGCCAGCAGCCTAGGTCGGGGGGAAGAGACCCAGTACTTC
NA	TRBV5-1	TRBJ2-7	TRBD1	CASSFGDSSYEQYF	TGCGCCAGCAGTTTCGGGGACAGCTCCTACGAGCAGTACTTC
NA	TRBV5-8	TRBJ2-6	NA	CASSLAARAGANVLTF	TGTGCCAGCAGCTTGGCCGCACGGGCTGGGGCCAACGTCCTGACTTTC
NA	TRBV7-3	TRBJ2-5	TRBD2	CASSLRASGGQETQYF	TGTGCCAGCAGCTTAAGAGCGAGCGGGGGCCAAGAGACCCAGTACTTC
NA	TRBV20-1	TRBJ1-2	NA	CSVSGGQRGYTF	TGCAGTGTTAGTGGGGGCCAACGGGGCTACACCTTC
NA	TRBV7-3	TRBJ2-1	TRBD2	CASSLTGTSGGRSYNEQFF	TGTGCCAGCAGCTTAACCGGGACTAGCGGGGGGCGTTCCTACAATGAGCAGTTCTTC
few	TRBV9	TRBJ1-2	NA	CASSRSSVNYGYTF	TGTGCCAGCAGCCGTAGCTCAGTGAACTATGGCTACACCTTC
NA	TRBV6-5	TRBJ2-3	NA	CASSYWQGGGTDTQYF	TGTGCCAGCAGTTACTGGCAGGGAGGAGGCACAGATACGCAGTATTTT
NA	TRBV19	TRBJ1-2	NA	CASQPGQGRGYTF	TGTGCCAGTCAACCTGGCCAGGGGCGAGGCTACACCTTC
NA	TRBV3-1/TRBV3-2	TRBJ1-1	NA	CASSPTGSNTEAFF	TGTGCCAGCAGCCCCACGGGGTCGAACACTGAAGCTTTCTTT
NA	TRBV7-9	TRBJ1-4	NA	CASSRDAGEKLFF	TGTGCCAGCAGCAGGGATGCGGGAGAAAAACTGTTTTTT
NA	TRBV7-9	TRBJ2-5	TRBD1	CASSFRTGSETQYF	TGTGCCAGCAGCTTCCGGACAGGGAGTGAGACCCAGTACTTC
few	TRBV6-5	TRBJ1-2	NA	CASSYLQGSGYTF	TGTGCCAGCAGTTACTTACAGGGCAGCGGCTACACCTTC
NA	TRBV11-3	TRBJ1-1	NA	CASSLSMNTEAFF	TGTGCCAGCAGCCTCAGTATGAACACTGAAGCTTTCTTT
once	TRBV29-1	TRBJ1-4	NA	CSVESGEKLFF	TGCAGCGTTGAGTCAGGAGAAAAACTGTTTTTT
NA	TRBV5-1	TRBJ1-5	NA	CASSLGQNSNQPQHF	TGCGCCAGCAGCTTAGGACAAAATAGCAATCAGCCCCAGCATTTT
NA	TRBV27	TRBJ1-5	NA	CASRRLDGGGNQPQHF	TGTGCCAGCAGACGCCTTGACGGGGGGGGCAATCAGCCCCAGCATTTT
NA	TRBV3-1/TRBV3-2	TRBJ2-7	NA	CASSQNAIRGTGWEQYF	TGTGCCAGCAGCCAAAACGCCATCCGGGGGACGGGCTGGGAGCAGTACTTC
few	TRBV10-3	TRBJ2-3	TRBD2	CASTSGPSTDTQYF	TGTGCCTCGACTAGCGGACCTAGCACAGATACGCAGTATTTT
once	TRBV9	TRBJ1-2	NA	CASSPSPAGNYGYTF	TGTGCCAGCAGCCCCTCGCCAGCGGGCAACTATGGCTACACCTTC
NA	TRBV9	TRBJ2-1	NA	CASSSESGLAGNEQFF	TGTGCCAGCAGCTCCGAGAGCGGATTAGCCGGCAATGAGCAGTTCTTC
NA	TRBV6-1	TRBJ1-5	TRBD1	CASSEGQGYNQPQHF	TGTGCCAGCAGTGAGGGACAGGGCTACAATCAGCCCCAGCATTTT
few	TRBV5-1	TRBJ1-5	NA	CASRRGTDSNQPQHF	TGCGCCAGCAGACGCGGGACGGATAGCAATCAGCCCCAGCATTTT
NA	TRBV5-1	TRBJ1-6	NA	CASSLAGKGAYNSPLHF	TGCGCCAGCAGCTTGGCCGGGAAGGGCGCCTATAATTCACCCCTCCACTTT
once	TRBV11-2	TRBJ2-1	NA	CASSLRQNYNEQFF	TGTGCCAGCAGTCTGCGACAAAACTACAATGAGCAGTTCTTC
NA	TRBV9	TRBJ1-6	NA	CASSVTGQNSPLHF	TGTGCCAGCAGCGTGACAGGTCAGAATTCACCCCTCCACTTT
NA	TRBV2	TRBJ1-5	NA	CASSVSREPQHF	TGTGCCAGCAGTGTTTCTCGGGAGCCCCAGCATTTT
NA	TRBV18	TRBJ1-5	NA	CASSREVSRNQPQHF	TGTGCCAGCTCACGAGAGGTTTCGCGCAATCAGCCCCAGCATTTT
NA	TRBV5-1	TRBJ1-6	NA	CASSLAGRQFGSPLHF	TGCGCCAGCAGCTTGGCCGGCCGACAGTTCGGGTCACCCCTCCACTTT
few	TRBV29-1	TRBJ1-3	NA	CSVEDQGNTIYF	TGCAGCGTTGAAGATCAGGGAAACACCATATATTTT
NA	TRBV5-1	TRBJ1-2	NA	CASSLNVGQRDGYTF	TGCGCCAGCAGCCTGAACGTGGGGCAGCGGGATGGCTACACCTTC
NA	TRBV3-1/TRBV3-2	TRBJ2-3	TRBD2	CASSPPAGGYDTQYF	TGTGCCAGCAGCCCACCGGCGGGGGGTTACGATACGCAGTATTTT
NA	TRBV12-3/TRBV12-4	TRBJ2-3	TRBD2	CASSSGGAGTQYF	TGTGCCAGCAGCTCCGGGGGGGCGGGTACGCAGTATTTT
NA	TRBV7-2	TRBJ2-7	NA	CASSLDRDTYNF	TGTGCCAGCAGCTTAGATCGGGACACGTATAACTTC
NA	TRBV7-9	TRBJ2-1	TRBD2	CASSPKGLAQNEQFF	TGTGCCAGCAGCCCCAAAGGACTAGCGCAAAATGAGCAGTTCTTC
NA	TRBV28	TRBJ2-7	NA	CASSVRTADYEQYF	TGTGCCAGCAGTGTAAGGACAGCCGACTACGAGCAGTACTTC
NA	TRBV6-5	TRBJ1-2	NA	CASDPRLDYGYTF	TGTGCCAGCGACCCTAGACTGGACTATGGCTACACCTTC
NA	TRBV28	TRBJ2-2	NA	CASSLSGSGELFF	TGTGCCAGCAGTTTATCAGGGTCCGGGGAGCTGTTTTTT
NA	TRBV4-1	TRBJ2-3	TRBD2	CASSPGLAADTQYF	TGCGCCAGCAGCCCGGGACTAGCAGCAGATACGCAGTATTTT
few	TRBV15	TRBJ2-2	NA	CATSRDRGLTTNTGELFF	TGTGCCACCAGCAGAGATCGTGGACTAACCACGAACACCGGGGAGCTGTTTTTT
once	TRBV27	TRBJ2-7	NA	CASRGLRGYYEQYF	TGTGCCAGCAGGGGGTTAAGGGGGTACTACGAGCAGTACTTC